The TCR beta chain described here comes from a study of vaccination effects on CD4 cells after COVID-19. Study context: Culturing of two million PBMC per well took place with roughly 10 IU/ml IL-2 and around 10 ug/ml peptides. Findings of the study overall: Early timepoints after infection were absent, and convalescent patients were few in the study.

This clone has just one count. The antigen is undetermined. Isolation of CD4+ T cells took place after less than twelve days of culture. Two doses of BNT162b2 or mRNA-1273 vaccine were administered to participants. Vaccinated recipients, who were negative for nucleocapsid antibodies, had no history of SARS-CoV-2 infection. Cultures got half-medium changes with IL-2 on days 3 and 7. The CDR3 has 14 residues. Germline CDR1 is GTSNPN and CDR2 is SVGIG (reference sequence). Trimming pared 1 base from V and 1 base from J, leaving 9 bases between. Produced via immunoSEQ multiplex PCR; TCRdb's table is partial and in-frame only. This table has tens of thousands of clones, 65% to 80% appearing once.

The sample consisted of CD4+ T cells from PBMCs cultured without peptide, taken after COVID-19 vaccination. V and J are TRBV30 and TRBJ2-3; perhaps TRBD1 as D (5 bases). The TCR sequence derives from a human donor who received a COVID-19 vaccine. The DNA for the CDR3 is TGTGCCTGGAGTGAAGGGGCTCGCACAGATACGCAGTATTTT. The encoded protein is CAWSEGARTDTQYF. Combining the CDR3 with reference TRBV30 and TRBJ2-3 gives the whole variable domain SQTIHQWPATLVQPVGSPLSLECTVEGTSNPNLYWYRQAAGRGLQLLFYSVGIGQISSEVPQNLSASRPQDRQFILSSKKLLLSDSGFYLCAWSEGARTDTQYFGPGTRLTVL.